The rows below give T cell receptor beta chains drawn from one sample of a study of blood T cell repertoires in COVID-19. Assay used: immunoSEQ multiplex PCR; TCRdb lists only in-frame clones, some missing. In the table there are 50,000 to 80,000 clones, about nine tenths of which are singletons. Sequencing input: peripheral blood. These receptors were collected from a woman aged 55-69 years with COVID-19, enrolled during active disease. Both conserved end residues are part of each CDR3. A D gene is named only where the DNA matches it firmly. Clone size is shown for a subset of rows, as once, few, many or a class of expanded clone.

.	15	TRBD1	TRBV4-1	TRBJ1-1	CASSFRQGAVTEAFF	TGCGCCAGCAGCTTTAGACAGGGGGCGGTCACTGAAGCTTTCTTT
.	15	.	TRBV6-2/TRBV6-3	TRBJ2-5	CASSYSNGHQESGYF	TGTGCCAGCAGTTACTCGAACGGACATCAGGAATCTGGGTACTTC
.	14	TRBD1	TRBV6-2/TRBV6-3	TRBJ1-5	CASSLQGRDQPQHF	TGTGCCAGCAGTTTACAGGGGCGGGATCAGCCCCAGCATTTT
.	17	.	TRBV9	TRBJ2-2	CASSALGGQANTGELFF	TGTGCCAGCAGCGCCCTTGGGGGACAAGCGAACACCGGGGAGCTGTTTTTT
.	12	.	TRBV7-9	TRBJ2-1	CASSLGVEGKFF	TGTGCCAGCAGCTTAGGGGTGGAGGGGAAGTTCTTC
.	15	TRBD1	TRBV10-3	TRBJ2-1	CAISDGGQGRYEQFF	TGTGCCATCAGTGATGGAGGACAGGGGCGATATGAGCAGTTCTTC
.	13	.	TRBV18	TRBJ1-3	CASSPGPGNTIYF	TGTGCCAGCTCACCAGGGCCTGGAAACACCATATATTTT
.	17	TRBD2	TRBV4-2	TRBJ2-1	CASSQEVVGGGPSEQFF	TGTGCCAGCAGCCAGGAGGTTGTCGGGGGGGGGCCAAGTGAGCAGTTCTTC
.	15	TRBD1	TRBV28	TRBJ2-5	CASSSLGQAVEAQYF	TGTGCCAGCAGTTCACTGGGACAGGCCGTAGAGGCCCAGTACTTC
.	15	.	TRBV29-1	TRBJ2-1	CSAKTTGTSYNEQFF	TGCAGCGCCAAGACGACCGGGACATCGTACAATGAGCAGTTCTTC
.	16	.	TRBV27	TRBJ2-2	CASSLNPLAGPGELFF	TGTGCCAGCAGTTTAAACCCCCTGGCAGGGCCCGGGGAGCTGTTTTTT
.	15	.	TRBV6-5	TRBJ1-1	CASSYSAGGGTEAFF	TGTGCCAGCAGTTACAGTGCCGGGGGAGGCACTGAAGCTTTCTTT
.	13	TRBD2	TRBV5-6	TRBJ2-1	CASKAGGSGEQFF	TGTGCCAGCAAAGCGGGGGGCAGCGGTGAGCAGTTCTTC
.	13	.	TRBV2	TRBJ1-2	CASRAGMAYGYTF	TGTGCCAGCAGGGCAGGTATGGCCTATGGCTACACCTTC
.	15	.	TRBV5-1	TRBJ1-2	CASSLFNREGDGYTF	TGCGCCAGCAGCTTGTTCAACAGGGAGGGGGATGGCTACACCTTC
once	15	.	TRBV27	TRBJ2-1	CASSLQGFTYNEQFF	TGTGCCAGCAGTTTACAGGGTTTTACCTACAATGAGCAGTTCTTC
.	16	.	TRBV3-1/TRBV3-2	TRBJ2-2	CASSQGRGLDTGELFF	TGTGCCAGCAGCCAAGGGAGGGGACTGGACACCGGGGAGCTGTTTTTT
.	16	.	TRBV5-1	TRBJ1-1	CASSLAPVGPRGEAFF	TGCGCCAGCAGCTTGGCCCCAGTAGGGCCCCGGGGAGAAGCTTTCTTT
.	15	TRBD1	TRBV6-2/TRBV6-3	TRBJ1-5	CASSYLGQGNQPQHF	TGTGCCAGCAGTTACCTGGGACAGGGGAATCAGCCCCAGCATTTT
.	16	TRBD2	TRBV4-2	TRBJ2-3	CASSDSGGQYTDTQYF	TGTGCCAGCAGCGATAGCGGGGGGCAGTACACAGATACGCAGTATTTT
.	15	TRBD2	TRBV5-1	TRBJ2-1	CASSWGLAGENEQFF	TGCGCCAGCAGCTGGGGACTAGCGGGAGAGAATGAGCAGTTCTTC
.	14	TRBD2	TRBV3-1/TRBV3-2	TRBJ2-7	CASSQAAGAYEQYF	TGTGCCAGCAGCCAAGCAGCGGGGGCCTACGAGCAGTACTTC
.	15	TRBD1	TRBV4-3	TRBJ2-7	CASSQGQGSSYEQYF	TGCGCCAGCAGCCAGGGACAGGGGAGCTCCTACGAGCAGTACTTC
.	15	.	TRBV3-1/TRBV3-2	TRBJ1-3	CASSPRQNDGNTIYF	TGTGCCAGCAGCCCCCGACAGAACGATGGAAACACCATATATTTT
.	18	TRBD2	TRBV5-8	TRBJ2-5	CASSPGLAGGGGGETQYF	TGTGCCAGCAGCCCTGGACTAGCGGGAGGCGGAGGGGGAGAGACCCAGTACTTC
.	13	.	TRBV6-6	TRBJ2-7	CASCLGVFHEQYF	TGTGCCAGCTGTTTGGGAGTCTTCCACGAGCAGTACTTC
.	14	.	TRBV7-9	TRBJ1-1	CASSFGGAGTEAFF	TGTGCCAGCAGCTTTGGGGGCGCGGGCACTGAAGCTTTCTTT
few	17	TRBD1	TRBV6-2/TRBV6-3	TRBJ1-1	CASSSPRTGHMNTEAFF	TGTGCCAGCAGTTCACCGCGGACAGGGCACATGAACACTGAAGCTTTCTTT
.	14	.	TRBV19	TRBJ1-4	CASNQRGLGEKLFF	TGTGCCAGTAACCAGCGGGGGCTAGGTGAAAAACTGTTTTTT
few	15	.	TRBV6-6	TRBJ2-6	CASRLGVGGANVLTF	TGTGCCAGCCGTCTAGGAGTGGGTGGGGCCAACGTCCTGACTTTC
.	15	.	TRBV25-1	TRBJ1-6	CASTRDGGYNSPLHF	TGTGCCAGCACCCGTGACGGGGGGTATAATTCACCCCTCCACTTT
.	15	.	TRBV4-1	TRBJ2-5	CASSRLTGTQETQYF	TGCGCCAGCAGCCGACTTACAGGGACCCAAGAGACCCAGTACTTC
.	16	.	TRBV24-1	TRBJ2-1	CATSEPPGLGYNEQFF	TGTGCCACCAGTGAACCGCCGGGACTGGGGTACAATGAGCAGTTCTTC
once	14	.	TRBV7-2	TRBJ2-2	CASSLEWSGGELFF	TGTGCCAGCAGCTTAGAGTGGTCAGGCGGGGAGCTGTTTTTT
.	16	TRBD1	TRBV29-1	TRBJ1-3	CSVNTGGAPTGNTIYF	TGCAGCGTAAACACAGGGGGCGCCCCGACTGGAAACACCATATATTTT
.	16	.	TRBV2	TRBJ1-6	CASSEAPVRGNSPLHF	TGTGCCAGCAGTGAAGCGCCAGTCCGGGGAAATTCACCCCTCCACTTT
.	14	.	TRBV6-5	TRBJ1-5	CASSYSGRYQPQHF	TGTGCCAGCAGTTACTCGGGCCGCTATCAGCCCCAGCATTTT
.	15	.	TRBV2	TRBJ2-5	CASSEMGQLQETQYF	TGTGCCAGCAGTGAAATGGGACAACTCCAAGAGACCCAGTACTTC